This TCR beta chain emerged from a study of Graves' ophthalmopathy and Graves' hyperthyroidism. CDR3 regions of TCR beta were amplified from RNA transcripts. The first round was an RT-PCR with HTBI primers, and the second round was a multiplex PCR. MiXCR, applied by TCRdb to the multiplex PCR reads, yields one record per CDR3 protein. This sample yields fewer than 400,000 distinct CDR3 sequences, of which approximately 20% are seen a single time; around 1.4% belongs to the top ten. This clonotype was detected ten times or more. The CDR3 sequence is 16 residues long. Germline lookup yields CDR1 SGHRS and CDR2 YFSETQ. Deletions cut 0 bases from V and 0 bases from J, with 10 bases between.

The chain joins TRBV5-1 to TRBJ1-3; a weak D match, TRBD1 (5 bases). The source material was peripheral blood. This receptor was taken from a woman in her late teens or twenties with Graves' ophthalmopathy. The CDR3 reads CASSLAGHVSGNTIYF. The CDR3 coding sequence is TGCGCCAGCAGCTTGGCGGGGCACGTCTCTGGAAACACCATATATTTT.